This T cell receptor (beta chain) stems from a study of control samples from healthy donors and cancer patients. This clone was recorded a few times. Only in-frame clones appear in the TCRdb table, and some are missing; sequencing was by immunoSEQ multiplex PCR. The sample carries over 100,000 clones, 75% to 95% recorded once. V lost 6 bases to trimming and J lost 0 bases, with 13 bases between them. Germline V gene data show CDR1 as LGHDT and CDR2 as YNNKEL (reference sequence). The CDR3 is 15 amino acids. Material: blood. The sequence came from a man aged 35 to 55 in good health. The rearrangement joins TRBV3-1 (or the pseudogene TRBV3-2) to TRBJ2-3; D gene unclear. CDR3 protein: CASRPFDWSTDTQYF. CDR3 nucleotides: TGTGCCAGCAGGCCTTTTGACTGGAGCACAGATACGCAGTATTTT.